This TCR beta chain was recovered during a study of CD8 T cells in Susac syndrome. Whole-study findings and limits: Individuals included in the TCR sequencing and HLA analysis were acknowledged by the study to be relatively few in number. In total CD8+ repertoires, sixteen Susac-specific public clones were found, and CD8+ TEMRA repertoires had roughly five.

J gave up 3 bases and V 2 bases, and 13 bases lay outside the gene matches. CDR3 size: 18 residues. CDR1 is LNHNV, CDR2 YYDKDF, per germline (reference sequence). Negative isolation was used for CD8+ and CD4+ T cells, and FACS enrichment was applied to TEMRA cells. On this clonotype: Its antigen is as yet unknown.

Reverse transcription of roughly 0.45 to 1 ug RNA was performed with random hexamers. Coverage of TCR beta CDR3 amplification by immunoSEQ multiplex PCR extended to 54 Vbeta and 13 Jbeta. Using its own MiXCR run on the immunoSEQ multiplex PCR reads, TCRdb lists one record per CDR3 protein. The sample includes 95,000 to 150,000 distinct CDR3 sequences, about 93% of them seen just once. V gene TRBV15 combines with J gene TRBJ2-5; 9 bases map to TRBD1. This clonotype was obtained from a human donor with Susac syndrome. Sequencing was done on a sample of CD8+ T cells from PBMCs. The CDR3 bases are TGTGCCACCAGCAGACCCCGGGACAGGGCGATTGTGGAAGAGACCCAGTACTTC. Residues: CATSRPRDRAIVEETQYF.